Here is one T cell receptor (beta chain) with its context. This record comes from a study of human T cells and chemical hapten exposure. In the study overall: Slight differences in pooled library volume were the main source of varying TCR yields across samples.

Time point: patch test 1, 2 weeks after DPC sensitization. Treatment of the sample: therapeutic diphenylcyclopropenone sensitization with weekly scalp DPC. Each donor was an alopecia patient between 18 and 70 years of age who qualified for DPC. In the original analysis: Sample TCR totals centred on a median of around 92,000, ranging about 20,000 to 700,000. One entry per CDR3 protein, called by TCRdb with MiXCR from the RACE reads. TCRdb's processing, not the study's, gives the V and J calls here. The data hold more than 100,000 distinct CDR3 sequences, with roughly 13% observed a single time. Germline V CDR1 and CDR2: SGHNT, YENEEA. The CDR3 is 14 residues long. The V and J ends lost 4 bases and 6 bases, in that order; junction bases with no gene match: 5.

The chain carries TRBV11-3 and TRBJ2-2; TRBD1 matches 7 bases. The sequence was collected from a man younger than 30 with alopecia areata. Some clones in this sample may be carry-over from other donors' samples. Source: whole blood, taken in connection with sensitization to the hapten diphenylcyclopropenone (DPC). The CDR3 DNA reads TGTGCCAGCAGCTACGGACAGGAGGCCGGGGAGCTGTTTTTT. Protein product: CASSYGQEAGELFF.